This TCR beta chain stems from a study of blood T cell repertoires in COVID-19. V lost 5 bases, J lost 2 bases, and 14 bases lay in between. This CDR3 spans 15 amino acids. CDR1 is KGHSH, CDR2 LQKENI, per germline. This clone has just one count. Assay: immunoSEQ multiplex PCR; the TCRdb copy retains only in-frame clones and omits some. Among some 190,000 clones listed, 60% to 80% were seen once. The sequenced sample was PBMCs or T cells enriched from blood (not recorded which). The TCR originated in a man in his sixties who had been exposed to COVID-19. The chain links TRBV18 to TRBJ2-3, with a weak D call TRBD1 (6 bases). Here the CDR3 reads CASSSQGRYTDTQYF. The CDR3 DNA sequence: TGTGCCAGCTCATCCCAGGGGCGGTACACAGATACGCAGTATTTT.